A selection of T cell receptor beta chains follows, all from one sample in a study of blood T cell repertoires in COVID-19. Profiled with immunoSEQ multiplex PCR; TCRdb holds only in-frame clones, not every one. The table includes 240,000 or so clones, around four fifths detected once. The sample comprised peripheral blood. The receptor set was obtained from a man under 40 who had recovered from COVID-19. Both conserved end residues are part of each CDR3. The D gene is left open where the match is weak. Clone size is shown for a subset of rows, as once, few, many or a class of expanded clone.

J: TRBJ1-1
D: NA
V: TRBV2
size: once
DNA: TGTGCCAGCAGTGAGCAGGGCACTGAAGCTTTCTTT
CDR3: CASSEQGTEAFF

J: TRBJ2-5
D: TRBD1
V: TRBV5-1
size: NA
DNA: TGCGCCAGCAGCTTGGTCCGCCAGGGGGCGTGGGAGACCCAGTACTTC
CDR3: CASSLVRQGAWETQYF

J: TRBJ2-3
D: NA
V: TRBV7-2
size: NA
DNA: TGTGCCAGCAGCGGTGCTAGGCTAGATACGCAGTATTTT
CDR3: CASSGARLDTQYF

J: TRBJ2-3
D: NA
V: TRBV7-3
size: NA
DNA: TGTGCCAGCAGCCCCGGGACTTCTTTCACAGATACGCAGTATTTT
CDR3: CASSPGTSFTDTQYF

J: TRBJ2-7
D: NA
V: TRBV14
size: NA
DNA: TGTGCCAGCAGCCGCATGGGAGGCTACGAGCAGTACTTC
CDR3: CASSRMGGYEQYF

J: TRBJ2-1
D: TRBD1
V: TRBV6-5
size: NA
DNA: TGTGCCAGCAGTTCAGGACAGGGGGGGTACAATGAGCAGTTCTTC
CDR3: CASSSGQGGYNEQFF

J: TRBJ1-1
D: NA
V: TRBV6-5
size: NA
DNA: TGTGCCAGCAGCCGATTTGTGGGCCCCACTGAAGCTTTCTTT
CDR3: CASSRFVGPTEAFF

J: TRBJ1-1
D: NA
V: TRBV11-3
size: NA
DNA: TGTGCCAGCAGCCAGGGCGGTTACACTGAAGCTTTCTTT
CDR3: CASSQGGYTEAFF

J: TRBJ2-1
D: TRBD1
V: TRBV10-3
size: NA
DNA: TGTGCCATCACTGGGACAGGAGGGGGGTATGAGCAGTTCTTC
CDR3: CAITGTGGGYEQFF

J: TRBJ2-7
D: TRBD2
V: TRBV6-5
size: NA
DNA: TGTGCCAGCAGACCACCGGCGGGGGACGCCTACGAGCAGTACTTC
CDR3: CASRPPAGDAYEQYF

J: TRBJ1-1
D: TRBD1
V: TRBV9
size: few
DNA: TGTGCCAGCAGCGCGGTGGGACAGCTCATGAACACTGAAGCTTTCTTT
CDR3: CASSAVGQLMNTEAFF

J: TRBJ2-1
D: TRBD2
V: TRBV5-1
size: NA
DNA: TGCGCCAGCGGACTAGCGGGGACCCCGGTTAATGAGCAGTTCTTC
CDR3: CASGLAGTPVNEQFF

J: TRBJ1-5
D: TRBD1
V: TRBV6-5
size: NA
DNA: TGTGCCAGCACCTTGACAGGGGGCGGGAATCAGCCCCAGCATTTT
CDR3: CASTLTGGGNQPQHF

J: TRBJ1-1
D: TRBD1
V: TRBV5-1
size: NA
DNA: TGCGCCAGCAGCTCAAACCTACAGGGGACTGAAGCTTTCTTT
CDR3: CASSSNLQGTEAFF

J: TRBJ1-5
D: NA
V: TRBV12-3/TRBV12-4
size: once
DNA: TGTGCCAGCAGTTCTGACAGGAATCAGCCCCAGCATTTT
CDR3: CASSSDRNQPQHF

J: TRBJ1-5
D: NA
V: TRBV12-3/TRBV12-4
size: NA
DNA: TGTGCCAGCAGTGGGGGAGGCCAGCCCCAGCATTTT
CDR3: CASSGGGQPQHF

J: TRBJ1-3
D: NA
V: TRBV3-1/TRBV3-2
size: NA
DNA: TGTGCCAGCAGCCAAGACCCTTCTGGAAACACCATATATTTT
CDR3: CASSQDPSGNTIYF

J: TRBJ1-5
D: TRBD1
V: TRBV28
size: NA
DNA: TGTGCCAGCAGTCCCGACAGGGACAATCAGCCCCAGCATTTT
CDR3: CASSPDRDNQPQHF